Listed below are T cell receptor beta chains from one sample, sequenced in a study of a mutant IDH1 vaccine in newly diagnosed glioma. This table comes from immunoSEQ multiplex PCR, and its TCRdb copy is limited to in-frame clones, with some not included. The sample lists roughly 61,000 clones, 80% occurring once. No antigens are known for them. The material sequenced was PBMCs, taken from a glioma patient whose treatment included an IDH1 peptide vaccine. Receptors were obtained from a man aged 45-65 years with glioma. The CDR3 runs from the conserved cysteine through the conserved F or W.

13,TRBV7-9,TRBJ2-7,CASSSPASYEQYF
14,TRBV29-1,TRBJ1-5,CSVEGQEGLGPQHF
16,TRBV7-8,TRBJ2-1,CASSRTSGGGYNEQFF
15,TRBV7-9,TRBJ1-2,CASSLGGGGNYGYTF
13,TRBV5-1,TRBJ2-1,CASSLSPGNEQFF
12,TRBV29-1,TRBJ2-7,CSVEDFQDEQYF
15,TRBV7-8,TRBJ2-2,CASGFLGKGTGELFF
18,TRBV5-4,TRBJ2-3,CASLEASGGPFSTDTQYF
13,TRBV5-6,TRBJ2-3,CASSFSGTDTQYF
14,TRBV7-9,TRBJ2-7,CASSRAGGQDEQYF
14,TRBV18,TRBJ2-2,CASSPNRGAGELFF
19,TRBV30,TRBJ1-5,CAWSGGSLPHIYSNQPQHF
18,TRBV30,TRBJ1-2,CAWSTRGDGTGRSGGYTF
19,TRBV30,TRBJ2-3,CAWSAGGVTGGVWTDTQYF
12,TRBV30,TRBJ2-7,CAWGDRSYEQYF
14,TRBV5-1,TRBJ1-2,CASSSRTGAGGYTF
11,TRBV20-1,TRBJ2-7,CSVESYYEQYF
13,TRBV18,TRBJ2-7,CASSPDQLSEQYF
13,TRBV6-1,TRBJ1-2,CASSLPAGYGYTF
13,TRBV6-1,TRBJ2-7,CASSGRGISEQYF
17,TRBV19,TRBJ2-6,CAVQGGGVSAGANVLTF
15,TRBV19,TRBJ2-7,CASSIYRGGVDEQYF